This note documents a single T cell receptor (beta chain) sequence. This clonotype was recorded a few times. The antigen it binds to is not known. No much larger clonotype is one base removed from it; base qualities were not supplied. This sample is drawn from a study of blood T cells in healthy people across ages (dated by TCRdb to between 2014 and 2017). Regarding the study in general: In model experiments, roughly one uniquely barcoded TCR beta cDNA molecule per two T cells was captured by template switching. To avoid experimental bias, donors of different ages were spread randomly across the sequencing lanes. To track age-related changes in TCR beta repertoire diversity, the study relied on deep sequencing normalized with unique cDNA molecular identifiers. For two donors (one aged 18 to 30 and one aged 80 or older), the study analyzed two additional independent replicas of 1 million unique cDNA reads from the same blood draw. The donors were divided into four age groups: young (average approximately 17 years), middle-aged (under 40), aged (62) and long-lived (roughly 88). What the authors observed across the whole study: As age increased, observed TCR beta diversity per million T cells dropped in a roughly linear way, and a significant reduction was already evident by age 40. There was a strong correlation between observed TCR beta diversity and the percentage of naive T cells measured by flow cytometry. The CMV infection status of donors was not known, potentially confounding age-related changes in expanded clonotypes. Because profiling used bulk unsorted PBMCs, naive and antigen-experienced compartments could not be compared conclusively. Compared with the aged group, the long-lived group had more naive CD4+ T cells, fewer expanded clones and increased TCR diversity, a pattern suggesting age selection. Estimates of total diversity based on one million sequenced T cells were regarded as lower bounds and as underestimates.

From a lookup of the germline V gene (reference sequence), CDR1 and CDR2 are DFQATT and SNEGSKA. At the junction V is shortened by 3 bases and J by 7 bases, with 3 bases in between. The CDR3, cysteine through phenylalanine, is 10 amino acids long. CDR3 DNA is the only sequence kept; it has 30 bases, read in frame from the first base. The library was prepared using 5' RACE. Sequenced on an Illumina HiSeq 2500. A second 7 to 11 cycle PCR used a sample-barcoded 5' primer and a J-beta primer mix. A unique molecular identifier was introduced onto each TCR beta cDNA molecule by a template-switch 5' adaptor carrying 12 random nucleotides. At least 2.5 million CDR3-containing paired-end reads were obtained from each sample. The Mint cDNA synthesis kit, primed by a TRBC-specific oligonucleotide, was used to synthesize first-strand cDNA from all RNA. Following uracil-DNA glycosylase treatment, all cDNA underwent a first 18-cycle PCR with the universal primers M1SS and BC2_uni_R. Turning to the authors' computational methods: Normalization of each sample was performed by random selection of 1 million high-quality reads, each carrying a distinct molecular identifier. Instead of being binned into consensus sequences, reads that shared molecular identifiers were thrown out. MiTCR, run with a Q25 quality threshold and the strictest error-elimination algorithm, handled CDR3 identification, clonotype clustering and error correction. Lower-bound total TCR beta diversity was estimated with a nonparametric unseen species model using Euler transformation. TCRdb reran the public reads through fastp at Q25 and MiXCR, keeping productive beta chains. Each entry merges the rows of one CDR3 protein and shows their most common DNA and genes. The V and J calls come from TCRdb's annotation, not from the publication. Here the sample has around 1,000,000 distinct CDR3 sequences; more than 30% occur a single time. The top ten constitute roughly 14% of the sample.

The donors were about 40 Caucasian individuals from Russia, aged roughly 6 to 90 years, who were systemically healthy. Each donor gave ten milliliters of peripheral blood, collected into EDTA-treated Vacutainer tubes. PBMCs were isolated by Ficoll-Paque density-gradient centrifugation, with at least 6 million obtained per sample. Total RNA, at least 5 micrograms per sample, was extracted from PBMCs with Trizol reagent. For every donor, an aliquot of PBMCs went through flow cytometry to measure the percentages of naive CD45RAhigh/CD27high T cells. This chain joins TRBV20-1 to TRBJ1-4; no D gene can be assigned with confidence. Sequenced sample: blood. This receptor was taken from a man aged 18 to 29 in good health. CDR3 region: CSARTEKLFF. The sequenced DNA is TGCAGTGCTAGGACTGAAAAACTGTTTTTT.